One sample yielded the 16 T cell receptor beta chains listed below, sequenced in a study of tumor-infiltrating lymphocytes in oesophageal squamous cell carcinoma. TCRdb passed the PCR reads through MiXCR, listing each CDR3 protein once. The sample lists just under 20,000 distinct CDR3 sequences, 40% to 50% occurring once. Sequenced input: esophageal tumor tissue. Receptors originate from a male donor with esophageal squamous cell carcinoma.

This clonotype was seen many times. The CDR3 DNA follows: TGTGCCAGCAGCTTTGGACAGGGTACAGGCTACGAGCAGTACTTC. Translated, it gives CASSFGQGTGYEQYF. The V gene is TRBV5-5, the J gene TRBJ2-7; 8 positions agree with TRBD1. The V segment lost 2 bases and the J segment 3 bases; nucleotides outside the gene matches: 7. The CDR3 has 15 amino acids. Per germline, CDR1 SGHKS and CDR2 YYEKEE (reference sequence).

There are a few counts of this clonotype. The V and J genes are TRBV19 and TRBJ1-5, with 9 bases that match TRBD1. The CDR3 runs to 15 residues. V lost 6 bases to trimming and J lost 2 bases; unmatched junction nucleotides: 5. The V gene's germline CDR1 is LNHDA and CDR2 SQIVND (reference sequence). The CDR3 nucleotides read TGTGCCAGTAGCAGGACAGGGGAAGGCAATCAGCCCCAGCATTTT. Translated, it gives CASSRTGEGNQPQHF.

In this sample, this clonotype turned up a few times. The rearrangement joins TRBV18 to TRBJ2-3, with D maybe TRBD2 (6 bases). Germline V gene sequence: CDR1 KGHSH, CDR2 LQKENI. CDR3 size: 14 residues. Trimming pared 4 bases from V and 2 bases from J, leaving 10 bases between. CDR3 protein: CASSLPGATDTQYF. CDR3 bases: TGTGCCAGCTCACTCCCGGGAGCCACAGATACGCAGTATTTT.

This clonotype turned up a few times. J is TRBJ2-7 and V is TRBV28, with 9 bases fitting TRBD1. This CDR3 has 18 residues. J lost 7 bases, V lost 5 bases, and 21 bases had no gene match. Germline CDR1 is MDHEN and CDR2 is SYDVKM. The CDR3 DNA is TGTGCCAGCAGTCGAAACTCCGGTAGGGACAGGGTTCCCAATGAGCAGTACTTC. This gives the protein CASSRNSGRDRVPNEQYF.

This clonotype is labeled as medium-sized. V gene TRBV7-9 combines with J gene TRBJ2-1; unclear D gene. The CDR3 has 12 residues. Trimming pared 5 bases from V and 6 bases from J, leaving 8 bases between. In germline, CDR1 is SEHNR, CDR2 FQNEAQ (reference sequence). The CDR3, as DNA: TGTGCCAGCAGCGTTATCAGCAATGAGCAGTTCTTC. Amino acids: CASSVISNEQFF.

V gene TRBV7-2 combines with J gene TRBJ2-7, with 10 bases aligning to TRBD1. The DNA end is a closer match to TRBJ2-5, so the J assignment may be wrong. Germline V lookup: CDR1 SGHTA, CDR2 FQGNSA. This CDR3 has 15 residues. The CDR3 DNA reads TGTGCCAGCAGCCGCTCCAGGACAGGGGGACAGACCCAGTACTTC. It yields the protein CASSRSRTGGQTQYF.

This clonotype has at least ten counts. CDR3 bases: TGTGCCAGCAGTTTGGATGGGACGGCTCAAGAGACCCAGTACTTC. Its protein is CASSLDGTAQETQYF. The chain combines TRBV27 with TRBJ2-5, with D perhaps matching TRBD1 or TRBD2 (5 bases each). Germline V gene sequence: CDR1 MNHEY, CDR2 SMNVEV (reference sequence). The CDR3 spans 15 residues. V was trimmed by 3 bases and J by 2 bases, leaving 13 bases between them.

This clonotype was seen more than once but under ten times. The rearrangement uses TRBV7-3 and TRBJ2-1; D gene uncertain. Per the germline V gene, CDR1 is SGHTA and CDR2 is FQGTGA. CDR3 size: 14 residues. V lost 5 bases to trimming and J lost 7 bases, with 15 bases between them. CDR3 DNA: TGTGCCAGCAGCCCCCTGAGTTCATCGAATGAGCAGTTCTTC. Protein: CASSPLSSSNEQFF.

The chain is built from TRBV7-9 and TRBJ1-2; 7 positions agree with TRBD1. The CDR3 has 13 residues. Looked up from germline, CDR1 is SEHNR and CDR2 is FQNEAQ (reference sequence). The V and J ends lost 4 bases and 6 bases, in that order; junction bases with no gene match: 5. The CDR3 DNA is TGTGCCAGCAGCTCCGGACAGGAAGATGGCTACACCTTC. Protein sequence: CASSSGQEDGYTF. Combining the CDR3 with reference TRBV7-9 and TRBJ1-2 gives the whole variable domain DTGVSQNPRHKITKRGQNVTFRCDPISEHNRLYWYRQTLGQGPEFLTYFQNEAQLEKSRLLSDRFSAERPKGSFSTLEIQRTEQGDSAMYLCASSSGQEDGYTFGSGTRLTVV.

This clonotype was counted ten times or more. The chain uses TRBV19 and TRBJ1-5; 7 bases agree with TRBD1. The CDR3 spans 15 residues. Germline values: CDR1 LNHDA, CDR2 SQIVND (reference sequence). V lost 4 bases to trimming and J lost 3 bases; unmatched junction nucleotides: 6. CDR3 sequence (DNA): TGTGCCAGTAGTAGGGGACAGATCGACAATCAGCCCCAGCATTTT. This encodes CASSRGQIDNQPQHF.

This clonotype has ten or more counts. The chain couples TRBV5-4 to TRBJ2-4, with D perhaps matching TRBD2 (7 bases). Germline CDR1 SGHNT, CDR2 YYREEE (reference sequence). This CDR3 has 15 amino acids. Trimming removed 1 base from V and 8 bases from J, with 16 bases in between. The CDR3 DNA follows: TGTGCCAGCAGCTTGTCGCCAGGGGCGGGAGACATTCAGTACTTC. Protein sequence: CASSLSPGAGDIQYF.

This clonotype occurred many times. The rearrangement links TRBV5-1 to TRBJ1-1, with 7 bases lining up with TRBD1. CDR1 SGHRS and CDR2 YFSETQ come from the germline V gene. The CDR3 runs to 13 residues. The junction had 5 bases not matched to a gene; V was cut back by 9 bases and J by 0 bases. CDR3 DNA sequence: TGCGCCACCAGACAGGGATTGAACACTGAAGCTTTCTTT. As protein: CATRQGLNTEAFF.

This clonotype appeared many times. This CDR3 reads CASSNDRGNTGELFF. The CDR3 coding sequence is TGTGCCAGCAGTAATGACAGGGGTAACACCGGGGAGCTGTTTTTT. The chain employs TRBV27 and TRBJ2-2; 8 nucleotides line up with TRBD1. The germline V gene encodes CDR1 MNHEY and CDR2 SMNVEV (reference sequence). The trim removed 5 bases at V and 2 bases at J, leaving 4 bases unmatched. CDR3 size: 15 residues.

This clonotype was counted at least ten times. The rearrangement uses TRBV10-3 and TRBJ1-2; TRBD1 might be the D (5 bases). The V gene's germline CDR1 is ENHRY and CDR2 SYGVKD. V gave up 10 bases and J gave up 2 bases, with 14 bases separating them. The CDR3 sequence is 13 residues long. Here the CDR3 reads CASARGQNYGYTF. The DNA of the CDR3 is TGTGCCAGTGCTAGGGGCCAAAACTATGGCTACACCTTC.

This clonotype has only a few counts. A single base separates this from a much larger clone, so it may be a read error. The CDR3 sequence is CASSPGQGAEQFF. Here the CDR3 DNA reads TGTGCCAGCAGTCCGGGACAGGGGGCCGAGCAGTTCTTC. The rearrangement links TRBV6-1 to TRBJ2-1, with TRBD1 identical over 12 bases. V was clipped by 5 bases and J by 10 bases; unmatched bases: 3. The CDR3 covers 13 residues. Germline lookup yields CDR1 MNHNS and CDR2 SASEGT.

The chain combines TRBV12-3 or TRBV12-4 with TRBJ2-4; 10 nucleotides line up with TRBD2. This CDR3 region has 14 residues. J was trimmed by 6 bases and V by 5 bases; bases with no gene match: 4. CDR3 amino acids: CASSSGGALNIQYF. CDR3 coding DNA: TGTGCCAGCAGTAGCGGGGGGGCCTTAAACATTCAGTACTTC.